These 9 T cell receptor beta chains share one sample of origin, sequenced in a study of cytomegalovirus exposure and HLA in healthy donors. The protocol was immunoSEQ multiplex PCR, while the TCRdb copy is restricted to in-frame clones and leaves out a portion. In the table there are about 150,000 clones, about 88% of which are singletons. Sequencing was done on a sample of PBMCs. All receptors derive from a man aged 18 to 29 in good health and CMV-seropositive.

This clone has just one count. The V gene is TRBV5-1, the J gene TRBJ1-6; a weak D match, TRBD1 (5 bases). The germline gives CDR1 SGHRS, CDR2 YFSETQ. V shed 4 bases and J shed 9 bases, with 17 bases lying between them. The CDR3 loop spans 15 amino acids. The CDR3 DNA sequence: TGCGCCAGCAGCCTGGGACGGGGGAGGAGTTCACCCCTCCACTTT. Its translation is CASSLGRGRSSPLHF.

This clone was observed once. V usage is TRBV2 and J usage is TRBJ2-1, with 14 bases fitting TRBD2. Germline V lookup: CDR1 SNHLY, CDR2 FYNNEI. V shed 6 bases, J shed 3 bases, and the junction held 7 bases outside the gene matches. The CDR3 sequence is 17 residues long. In DNA, the CDR3 is TGTGCCAGCAGGGGACTAGCGGGGGCGACCTTCTACAATGAGCAGTTCTTC. This gives the protein CASRGLAGATFYNEQFF.

This clone was counted a few times. V is TRBV6-1 and J is TRBJ1-1; TRBD1 might be the D (6 bases). The CDR3 has 13 amino acids. With 4 bases removed from V and 4 bases from J, the gap between germline ends came to 10 bases. CDR1 MNHNS and CDR2 SASEGT come from the germline V gene. CDR3: CASSVGGFTEAFF. The CDR3 region has the DNA TGTGCCAGCAGTGTAGGGGGATTCACTGAAGCTTTCTTT.

The V gene is TRBV18, the J gene TRBJ2-1; 10 bases are shared with TRBD2. The CDR3 is 15 amino acids. The V segment lost 6 bases and the J segment 4 bases; nucleotides outside the gene matches: 6. Looked up from germline, CDR1 is KGHSH and CDR2 is LQKENI. The CDR3, as DNA: TGTGCCAGCTCGGCCGGGACTAGCGTATACAATGAGCAGTTCTTC. This gives the protein CASSAGTSVYNEQFF.

The chain combines TRBV5-1 with TRBJ2-3; the match to TRBD2 covers 9 bases. Per germline, CDR1 SGHRS and CDR2 YFSETQ. The CDR3 loop spans 15 amino acids. V was clipped by 7 bases and J by 0 bases; unmatched bases: 6. CDR3 region: CASGQRGDSTDTQYF. The CDR3 DNA is TGCGCCAGCGGGCAGCGGGGGGATAGCACAGATACGCAGTATTTT.

V is TRBV15 and J is TRBJ2-7; 8 bases fit TRBD1. The germline CDR1 and CDR2 sequences are LNHNV and YYDKDF (reference sequence). This CDR3 is built from 15 residues. V shed 5 bases and J 3 bases; nucleotides not matched to a gene: 9. CDR3 protein: CATSPSTGASYEQYF. The CDR3 nucleotides are TGTGCCACCAGCCCCTCGACAGGGGCGAGCTACGAGCAGTACTTC. Full variable domain (missing parts from reference TRBV15 and TRBJ2-7): DAMVIQNPRYQVTQFGKPVTLSCSQTLNHNVMYWYQQKSSQAPKLLFHYYDKDFNNEADTPDNFQSRRPNTSFCFLDIRSPGLGDTAMYLCATSPSTGASYEQYFGPGTRLTVT.

This chain joins TRBV11-3 and TRBJ2-7; D ambiguous. V dropped 2 bases and J dropped 0 bases, with 5 bases sitting between them. The CDR3 extends over 13 amino acids. Germline V gene lookup returns CDR1 SGHNT and CDR2 YENEEA. CDR3 in DNA: TGTGCCAGCAGCTTAACAGACTCCTACGAGCAGTACTTC. Protein: CASSLTDSYEQYF. The variable domain in full, with the rest retrieved from reference TRBV11-3 and TRBJ2-7, is EAGVVQSPRYKIIEKKQPVAFWCNPISGHNTLYWYLQNLGQGPELLIRYENEEAVDDSQLPKDRFSAERLKGVDSTLKIQPAELGDSAVYLCASSLTDSYEQYFGPGTRLTVT.

This chain connects TRBV11-2 to TRBJ1-4; no definite D call. CDR1 and CDR2 (germline): SGHAT, FQNNGV. The V end was cut by 6 bases, the J end by 7 bases, with 15 bases between. The CDR3 has 14 residues. The CDR3 DNA follows: TGTGCCAGCAGACCGACTGGGAGAGGTGAAAAACTGTTTTTT. Its protein is CASRPTGRGEKLFF.

V and J are TRBV19 and TRBJ2-1; 12 bases match TRBD2. J gave up 9 bases and V 4 bases, and 13 bases lay outside the gene matches. The germline V gene encodes CDR1 LNHDA and CDR2 SQIVND (reference sequence). The CDR3 runs to 17 residues. CDR3 in amino acids: CASSTSLAGGSVGEQFF. The CDR3 bases are TGTGCCAGTAGTACCTCTCTAGCGGGAGGGTCAGTGGGTGAGCAGTTCTTC.